This entry is about one T cell receptor (beta chain). The antigen it recognizes is unknown. The input lacks base qualities; no much larger clone sits a single base away. These data are taken from a study of blood T cell repertoires in COVID-19 (TCRdb year 2020). For the wider study: Samples covering the acute and convalescent phases of COVID-19 were provided by collaborators in the United States, Italy and Spain. The material from the prospective study consisted of cDNA or gDNA derived from T cells, B-cell-depleted T cells, or PBMCs. Deeply sampled blood TCRbeta repertoires from subjects exposed to, actively infected with, or recovered from COVID-19 were included in the dataset. The repertoires were released in a freely available public database meant as a resource for research on the immune response to SARS-CoV-2. Samples came from the ongoing ImmuneRACE study (first 160 participants) plus 1,254 subjects from 6 global collaborators. The sample metadata nearly always contained a de-identified subject ID, COVID-19 status, age in years and sex. Where HLA class I and class II types were available, the types were taken from metadata supplied by the sample provider, not from assay-based typing. Paper-wide results and their limitations: How much clinical and demographic metadata was included differed by source and by participant, and the metadata was provided uncurated.

TCRbeta CDR3 regions were amplified from genomic DNA using the immunoSEQ Assay, a bias-controlled multiplex PCR. The source study handled its data this way. Within the assay, amplification of reference gene primers was used to estimate how many nucleated cells each sample contained. Sequence reads were collapsed and filtered to measure the absolute abundance of every unique TCRbeta CDR3 rearrangement. For each sample, productive Simpson clonality was calculated as the square root of Simpson's diversity index across productive rearrangements. This is the immuneACCESS table as TCRdb keeps it, with only in-frame sequences that have V and J called. A part of the clones is gone; compared with another copy, unresolved V genes explain less than half, and the rest is unexplained. From that table come the V and J calls and clone size; the DNA was used to work out D and trimming. The sample table holds approximately 150,000 clones, of which more than 75% were seen once. Jointly, the top ten make up about 2.6% of the sample.

Collaborating institutions collected whole blood in K2EDTA tubes following their own protocols. For TCRbeta analysis, collaborator samples were shipped as frozen whole blood, as isolated PBMCs, or as DNA extracted from either sample type. CDR1 is given as SGHTA and CDR2 as FQGNSA, both from the germline V gene. The CDR3 spans 15 residues, from the cysteine through the phenylalanine. Just the 45-base CDR3 DNA is kept, in frame starting at base 1. V drops 4 bases and J drops 8 bases, leaving 17 bases in between. Material for sequencing was peripheral blood. Rearrangement joined TRBV7-2 to TRBJ1-4; the D gene is possibly TRBD1, with 6 bases matching. The source of this sequence is a human donor with acute or convalescent COVID-19. The donor label of this sample is uncertain. The CDR3 is CASSSQGFWEEKLFF. The DNA sequence is given as TGTGCCAGCAGCTCACAGGGATTCTGGGAGGAAAAACTGTTTTTT.